The 9 T cell receptor beta chains given below trace back to one sample, sequenced in a study of CD8 T cells in ankylosing spondylitis. TCRdb re-analysed the 5' RACE reads in MiXCR, keeping a single row per CDR3 protein. The sample records more than 150,000 distinct CDR3 sequences, roughly 13% being singletons. The sequencing sample was made of blood, either unsorted or a sorted T cell fraction (not recorded which). The receptors were gathered from a female donor with ankylosing spondylitis or in good health (not recorded which).

This clonotype has a count of ten or more. The chain combines TRBV20-1 with TRBJ2-1; 12 bases map to TRBD2. Germline assignment: CDR1 DFQATT and CDR2 SNEGSKA (reference sequence). The CDR3 consists of 15 residues. V was clipped by 4 bases and J by 4 bases; unmatched bases: 5. The CDR3 reads CSATRTSGIYNEQFF. Written as DNA, the CDR3 is TGCAGTGCTACCCGGACTAGCGGGATTTACAATGAGCAGTTCTTC.

This rearrangement joins TRBV12-3 or TRBV12-4 to TRBJ2-1; D not certain. Trimming shortened V by 3 bases and J by 4 bases, and 13 bases separated the two germline ends. CDR3 size: 15 residues. The chain's CDR3 is CASSFVHRAYNEQFF. The CDR3 DNA reads as TGTGCCAGCAGTTTCGTACACCGGGCTTACAATGAGCAGTTCTTC.

This clonotype showed up many times. The chain has TRBV6-5 and TRBJ2-7; D possibly corresponds to TRBD2 (5 bases). Germline V gives CDR1 MNHEY, CDR2 SVGAGI. The CDR3 runs to 13 residues. Trimming cost V 9 bases and J 1 base, with 13 bases left between them. The CDR3 nucleotides are TGTGCCAGTCGAGTTACGGGGTCCTACGAGCAGTACTTC. This encodes CASRVTGSYEQYF.

This clonotype has ten or more counts. This chain joins TRBV7-3 and TRBJ2-2, with D hard to call. The V end was cut by 3 bases, the J end by 3 bases, with 14 bases between. Germline-derived CDR1 and CDR2 are SGHTA and FQGTGA. The CDR3 is 16 amino acids. In DNA, the CDR3 is TGTGCCAGCAGCTTTTATCCTGGCTCGGACACCGGGGAGCTGTTTTTT. This codes for CASSFYPGSDTGELFF.

With respect to this clonotype: Given a much more abundant clone one base away, this may be a read error. The V call is TRBV20-1, the J call TRBJ2-1; either TRBD1 or TRBD2 may supply D (6 bases each). The CDR3 contains 14 residues. Germline CDR1 is DFQATT and CDR2 is SNEGSKA (reference sequence). The V and J ends lost 6 bases and 9 bases respectively, with 21 bases between them. CDR3 in DNA: TGCAGTGCGGGGGGCAGTGGGATGATGGGTGAGCAGTTCTTC. Its translation is CSAGGSGMMGEQFF.

This clonotype has at least ten counts. The chain is built from TRBV5-1 and TRBJ1-2, with TRBD1 matching 10 bases. Germline V gene data show CDR1 as SGHRS and CDR2 as YFSETQ. This CDR3 comprises 16 residues. Trimming at V came to 0 bases and at J to 6 bases, leaving 8 bases not matched to a gene. The CDR3 region is CASSLARTGTGDGYTF. Here the CDR3 DNA reads TGCGCCAGCAGCTTGGCTCGAACCGGGACAGGGGATGGCTACACCTTC.

The V call is TRBV12-3 or TRBV12-4, the J call TRBJ1-1; possible D gene TRBD1, 5 bases. Trimming pared 3 bases from V and 10 bases from J, leaving 9 bases between. The CDR3 consists of 11 residues. The DNA for the CDR3 is TGTGCCAGCAGTTTTCAGGGAGCAGCTTTCTTT. As protein: CASSFQGAAFF.

The genes are TRBV20-1 and TRBJ1-1; the D gene is possibly TRBD1 (5 bases). CDR3 size: 12 residues. CDR1 is DFQATT and CDR2 is SNEGSKA in the germline V gene (reference sequence). Deletions cut 2 bases from V and 4 bases from J, with 8 bases between. The CDR3 sequence is CSARRGFTEAFF. The CDR3 nucleotides are TGCAGTGCTAGAAGGGGTTTCACTGAAGCTTTCTTT.

Comment on this clonotype: A much more abundant neighbour one base away suggests this may be a read error. The genes are TRBV29-1 and TRBJ2-2, with D perhaps TRBD1 or TRBD2 (5 bases each). The germline V and J ends were trimmed by 5 bases and 6 bases, with 19 bases remaining between them. Germline CDR1 and CDR2: SQVTM and ANQGSEA. CDR3 length: 15 residues. The CDR3 DNA reads as TGCAGCGTTCCACGGGACCCATCCGACGCCGGGGAGCTGTTTTTT. This gives the protein CSVPRDPSDAGELFF.